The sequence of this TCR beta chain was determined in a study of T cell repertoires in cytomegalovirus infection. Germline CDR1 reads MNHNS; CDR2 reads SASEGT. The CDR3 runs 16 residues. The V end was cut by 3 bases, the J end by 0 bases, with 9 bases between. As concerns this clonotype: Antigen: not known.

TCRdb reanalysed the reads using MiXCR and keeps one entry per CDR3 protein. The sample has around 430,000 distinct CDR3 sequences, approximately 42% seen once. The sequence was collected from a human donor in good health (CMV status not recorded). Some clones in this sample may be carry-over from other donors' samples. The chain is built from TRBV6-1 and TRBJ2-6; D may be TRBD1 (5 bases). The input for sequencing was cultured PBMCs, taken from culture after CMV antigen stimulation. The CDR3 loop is CASSEGQASGANVLTF. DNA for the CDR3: TGTGCCAGCAGTGAGGGGCAGGCCTCTGGGGCCAACGTCCTGACTTTC.